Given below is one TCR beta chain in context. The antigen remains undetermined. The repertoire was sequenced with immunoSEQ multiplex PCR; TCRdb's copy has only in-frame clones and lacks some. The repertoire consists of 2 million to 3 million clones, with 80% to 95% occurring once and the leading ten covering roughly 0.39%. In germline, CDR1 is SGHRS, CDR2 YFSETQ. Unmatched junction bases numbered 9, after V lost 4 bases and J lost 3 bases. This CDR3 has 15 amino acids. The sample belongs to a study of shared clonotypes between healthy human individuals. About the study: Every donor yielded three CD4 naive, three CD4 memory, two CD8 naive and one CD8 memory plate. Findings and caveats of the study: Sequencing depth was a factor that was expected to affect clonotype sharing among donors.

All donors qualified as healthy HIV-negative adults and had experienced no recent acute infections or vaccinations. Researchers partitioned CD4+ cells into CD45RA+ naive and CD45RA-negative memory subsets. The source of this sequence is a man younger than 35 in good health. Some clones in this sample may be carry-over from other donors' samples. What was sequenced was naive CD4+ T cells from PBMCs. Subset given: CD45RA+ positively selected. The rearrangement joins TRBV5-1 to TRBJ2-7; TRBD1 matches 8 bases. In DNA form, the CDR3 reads TGCGCCAGCAGCCCGGGCCCGGGACAGGTCTACGAGCAGTACTTC. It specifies CASSPGPGQVYEQYF. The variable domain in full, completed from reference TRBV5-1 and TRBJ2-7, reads KAGVTQTPRYLIKTRGQQVTLSCSPISGHRSVSWYQQTPGQGLQFLFEYFSETQRNKGNFPGRFSGRQFSNSRSEMNVSTLELGDSALYLCASSPGPGQVYEQYFGPGTRLTVT.